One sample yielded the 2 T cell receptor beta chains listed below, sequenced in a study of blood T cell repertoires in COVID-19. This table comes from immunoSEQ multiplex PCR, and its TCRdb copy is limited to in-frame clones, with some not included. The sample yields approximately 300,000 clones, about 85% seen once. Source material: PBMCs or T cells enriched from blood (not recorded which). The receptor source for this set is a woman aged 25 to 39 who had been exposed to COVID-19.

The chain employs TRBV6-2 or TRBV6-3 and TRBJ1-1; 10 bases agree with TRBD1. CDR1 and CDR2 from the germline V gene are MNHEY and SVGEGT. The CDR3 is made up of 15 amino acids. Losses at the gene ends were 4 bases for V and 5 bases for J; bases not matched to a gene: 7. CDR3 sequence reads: CASSWDRGYGTEAFF. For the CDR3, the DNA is TGTGCCAGCAGTTGGGACAGGGGATACGGGACTGAAGCTTTCTTT.

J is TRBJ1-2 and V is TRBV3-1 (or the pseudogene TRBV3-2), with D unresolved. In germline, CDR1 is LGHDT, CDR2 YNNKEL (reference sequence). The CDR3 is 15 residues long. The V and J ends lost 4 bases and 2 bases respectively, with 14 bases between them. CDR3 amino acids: CASSPKEADNYGYTF. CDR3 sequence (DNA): TGTGCCAGCAGCCCGAAGGAGGCAGACAACTATGGCTACACCTTC.